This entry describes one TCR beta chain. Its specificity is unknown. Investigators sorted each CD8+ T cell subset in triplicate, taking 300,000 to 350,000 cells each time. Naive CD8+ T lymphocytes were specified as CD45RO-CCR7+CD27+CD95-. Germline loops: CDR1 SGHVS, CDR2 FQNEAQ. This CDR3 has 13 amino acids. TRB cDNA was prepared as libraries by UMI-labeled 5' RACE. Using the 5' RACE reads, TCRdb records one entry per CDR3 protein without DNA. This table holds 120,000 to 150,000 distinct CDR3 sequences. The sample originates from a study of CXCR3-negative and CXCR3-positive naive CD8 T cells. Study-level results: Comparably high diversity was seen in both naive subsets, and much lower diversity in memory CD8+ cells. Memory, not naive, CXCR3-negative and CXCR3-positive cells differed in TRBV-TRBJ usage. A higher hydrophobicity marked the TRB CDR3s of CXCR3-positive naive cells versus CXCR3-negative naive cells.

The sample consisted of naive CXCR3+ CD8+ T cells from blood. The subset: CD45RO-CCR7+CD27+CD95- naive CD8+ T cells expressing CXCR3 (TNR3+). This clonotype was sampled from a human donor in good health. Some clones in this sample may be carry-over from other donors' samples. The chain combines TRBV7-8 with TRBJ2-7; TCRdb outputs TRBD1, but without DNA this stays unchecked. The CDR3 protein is CASRGTGSYEQYF.